This T cell receptor (beta chain) was retrieved from a study of T-cell reconstitution after alpha-beta-depleted transplantation in children. Of note for this clonotype: Its antigen remains unknown.

The V end was cut by 0 bases, the J end by 3 bases, with 10 bases between. Germline CDR1 and CDR2: SGHRS and YFSETQ. The CDR3 is 15 amino acids. The TCRbeta library incorporated unique molecular identifiers. TCRdb processed the PCR reads anew with MiXCR; each CDR3 protein has one entry. The table shows 250,000 to 300,000 distinct CDR3 sequences, with 10% occurring only once. Study-wide findings and caveats: Some patients owed their high day-60 TCRbeta diversity to surviving recipient T cells and thymic progenitors. As was reported, about two months after transplant, alpha-beta T cells came from several hundred expanded graft clones. The authors attributed T-cell counts and diversity one year after transplant mostly to newly produced T cells.

The chain is built from TRBV5-1 and TRBJ2-1; possibly TRBD2 for D (6 bases). This sequence originates from a boy under two years old with acute myeloid leukemia, due to receive a stem cell transplant. The specimen comprised PBMCs, sampled before TCRalphabeta/CD19-depleted stem cell transplant. For the CDR3, the DNA is TGCGCCAGCAGCTTGGGGGACTGGGACTACAATGAGCAGTTCTTC. It specifies CASSLGDWDYNEQFF.